Listed here is a single TCR beta chain. Which antigen it targets is not known. Nothing much larger sits one base from this clone, and base qualities are not available. Library creation used 5' RACE. TCRdb records Illumina HiSeq 2500 as the sequencer. A second about 7 to 12 cycle PCR used a sample-barcoded 5' primer and a J-beta primer mix. Each TCR beta cDNA molecule received a unique molecular identifier from a template-switch 5' adaptor carrying 12 random nucleotides. Each sample yielded at least 3 million CDR3-containing paired-end reads. First-strand cDNA synthesis was performed from all RNA using the Mint cDNA synthesis kit, with priming by a TRBC-specific oligonucleotide. All cDNA was treated with uracil-DNA glycosylase and then went through a first 18-cycle PCR with the universal primers M1SS and BC2_uni_R. The paper's processing steps were these. Normalization of each sample was performed by random selection of 1 million high-quality reads, each carrying a distinct molecular identifier. Reads with shared molecular identifiers were discarded instead of being binned into consensus sequences. MiTCR, run with a Q25 quality threshold and the strictest error-elimination algorithm, handled CDR3 identification, clonotype clustering and error correction. A nonparametric unseen species model with Euler transformation was used to estimate lower-bound total TCR beta diversity. Starting from the raw public reads, TCRdb applied fastp trimming at Q25, assembled clones with MiXCR and retained in-frame beta chains. Rows with a matching CDR3 protein are joined into one entry that keeps the most common DNA and genes. These V and J calls originate from TCRdb's pipeline instead of the authors' own analysis. The sample has 700,000 to 1,000,000 distinct CDR3 sequences on record, under 45% of them singletons. Of the sample, under 20% is held by the ten largest clones.

The data originate from a study of blood T cells in healthy people across ages (dated by TCRdb to 2013 to 2016). With regard to the full study: In model experiments, roughly one uniquely barcoded TCR beta cDNA molecule per two T cells was captured by template switching. Using deep sequencing normalized with unique cDNA molecular identifiers, the study measured how TCR beta repertoire diversity changes with age. The donors were divided into four age groups: young (average about 16 years), middle-aged (approximately 39), aged (about 61) and long-lived (roughly 88). To avoid experimental bias, donors of different ages were distributed randomly across sequencing lanes. The study analyzed two additional independent replicas of 1 million unique cDNA reads from the same blood draw for two donors, one aged 18 to 30 and one aged 80 or older. Summary of the overall study and its limitations: As age increased, observed TCR beta diversity per million T cells dropped in a roughly linear way, and a significant reduction was already evident by age approximately 40. The CMV infection status of donors was not known, potentially confounding age-related changes in expanded clonotypes. Compared with the aged group, more naive CD4+ T cells, fewer expanded clones and increased TCR diversity were shown by the long-lived group, suggesting age selection. There was a strong correlation between observed TCR beta diversity and the percentage of naive T cells measured by flow cytometry. Bulk unsorted PBMC profiling prevented conclusive comparison of naive and antigen-experienced compartments. Estimates of total diversity from one million sequenced T cells were regarded as lower bounds and underestimates.

Systemically healthy Caucasian individuals from Russia, 39 in total and aged about 6 to 100 years, were included as donors. Ten milliliters of peripheral blood were drawn from each donor into EDTA-treated Vacutainer tubes. PBMCs were isolated by Ficoll-Paque density-gradient centrifugation, with at least 6 million obtained per sample. Total RNA was extracted from PBMCs with Trizol reagent, with at least 6 micrograms obtained per sample. For every donor, flow cytometry on a PBMC aliquot measured the percentage of naive CD45RAhigh/CD27high T cells. The CDR3 runs 12 residues from the cysteine to the phenylalanine. Only CDR3 DNA remains: 36 bases, in frame from the first base. Sequences DFQATT (CDR1) and SNEGSKA (CDR2) are obtained from the germline V gene (reference sequence). V is pared back by 0 bases and J by 6 bases, with 6 bases lying between the germline termini.

The sequencing sample was made of blood. The sequence links TRBV20-1 to TRBJ1-5, with no confidently assigned D gene. The clonotype originates from a man between 60 and 70 years old in good health. At the DNA level, the sequence is TGCAGTGCTAGAGATCGAAGTCAGCCCCAGCATTTT. Translated, this gives CSARDRSQPQHF.